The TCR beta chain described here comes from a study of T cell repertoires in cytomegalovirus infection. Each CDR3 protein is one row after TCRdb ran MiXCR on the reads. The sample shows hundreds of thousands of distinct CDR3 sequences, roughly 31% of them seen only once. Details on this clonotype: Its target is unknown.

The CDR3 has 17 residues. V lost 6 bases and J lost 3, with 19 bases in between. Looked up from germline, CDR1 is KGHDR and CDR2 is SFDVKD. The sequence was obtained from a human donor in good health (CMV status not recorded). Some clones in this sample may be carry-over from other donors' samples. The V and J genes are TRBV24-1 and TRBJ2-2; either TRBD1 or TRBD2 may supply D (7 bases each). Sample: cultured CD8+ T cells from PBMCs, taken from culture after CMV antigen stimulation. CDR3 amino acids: CATSPGGGADYTGELFF. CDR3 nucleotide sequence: TGTGCCACCAGTCCAGGGGGAGGGGCCGACTACACCGGGGAGCTGTTTTTT.